Listed here are 16 T cell receptor beta chains from one sample, sequenced in a study of T cell responses to AZD1222 COVID-19 vaccine. Sequencing used immunoSEQ multiplex PCR; TCRdb keeps in-frame clones, though not all of them. Of fewer than 100,000 clones listed, around 88% are singletons. The material sequenced was peripheral blood, taken 28 days after the second AZD1222 dose. The receptors derive from an adult who received the AZD1222 COVID-19 vaccine.

The V gene is TRBV29-1, the J gene TRBJ1-1; D perhaps matches TRBD1 (5 bases). Germline lookup yields CDR1 SQVTM and CDR2 ANQGSEA. The CDR3 contains 13 residues. Trimming shortened V by 7 bases and J by 1 base, and 13 bases separated the two germline ends. The CDR3 sequence is CSALRGGNTEAFF. CDR3 DNA sequence: TGCAGCGCCTTGAGGGGAGGGAACACTGAAGCTTTCTTT.

This clone has just one count. The chain carries TRBV10-2 and TRBJ2-7; TRBD2 matches 11 bases. The CDR3 length is 14 residues. Germline CDR1 and CDR2: WSHSY and SAAADI. Losses at the gene ends were 7 bases for V and 3 bases for J; bases not matched to a gene: 5. The CDR3 loop reads CASKLAGVSYEQYF. The CDR3 region has the DNA TGCGCCAGCAAACTAGCGGGGGTTAGCTACGAGCAGTACTTC.

The V and J genes are TRBV6-2 or TRBV6-3 and TRBJ1-6; D may be TRBD1 (5 bases). Germline CDR1 and CDR2: MNHEY and SVGEGT. Trimming shortened V by 7 bases and J by 0 bases, and 16 bases separated the two germline ends. The CDR3 runs 17 residues. Here the CDR3 DNA reads TGTGCCAGCACCCCCTCCGGGGGAAGCTCCTATAATTCACCCCTCCACTTT. This encodes CASTPSGGSSYNSPLHF.

This clone was counted between two and nine times. V usage is TRBV7-8 and J usage is TRBJ1-5, with 8 positions matching TRBD1. The CDR3 is made up of 18 amino acids. Germline V gene lookup returns CDR1 SGHVS and CDR2 FQNEAQ. Losses at the gene ends were 1 base for V and 2 bases for J; bases not matched to a gene: 10. The DNA of the CDR3 is TGTGCCAGCAGCTTAGAACAGGGGGGTCTACTGGGCAATCAGCCCCAGCATTTT. Encoded protein: CASSLEQGGLLGNQPQHF.

The gene calls are TRBV3-1 (or the pseudogene TRBV3-2) and TRBJ2-4; D ambiguous. This CDR3 is 13 amino acids long. Looked up from germline, CDR1 is LGHDT and CDR2 is YNNKEL (reference sequence). Trimming took 0 bases from V and 5 from J, leaving 5 bases between them. The CDR3 region is CASSQDFQNIQYF. The DNA of the CDR3 is TGTGCCAGCAGCCAAGACTTTCAAAACATTCAGTACTTC.

The chain joins TRBV19 to TRBJ1-6, with 8 bases aligning to TRBD1. This CDR3 is built from 16 residues. J gave up 4 bases and V 6 bases, and 8 bases lay outside the gene matches. Germline CDR1 is LNHDA and CDR2 is SQIVND (reference sequence). The CDR3 bases are TGTGCCAGTAGAGACCAGGGGGCTTCTTATAATTCACCCCTCCACTTT. This sequence encodes CASRDQGASYNSPLHF.

The genes are TRBV6-5 and TRBJ1-2; maybe TRBD1 (6 bases). Trimming took 2 bases from V and 3 from J, leaving 10 bases between them. Germline CDR1 is MNHEY and CDR2 is SVGAGI. CDR3 length: 14 residues. CDR3 nucleotide sequence: TGTGCCAGCAGTTACGCCGGACAGTACTATGGCTACACCTTC. Its protein product is CASSYAGQYYGYTF.

This clone was counted once. V is TRBV6-5 and J is TRBJ2-7; 7 nucleotides line up with TRBD2. This CDR3 is built from 13 residues. Trimming cost V 6 bases and J 7 bases; bases outside gene matches: 9. CDR1 is MNHEY, CDR2 SVGAGI, per germline. In DNA form, the CDR3 reads TGTGCCAGCAGACCCAACGGGGGGTTTGAGCAGTACTTC. Its protein product is CASRPNGGFEQYF.

This clone was recorded a few times. The CDR3 is CASSVTGTPAYNSPLHF. In nucleotides, the CDR3 is TGTGCCAGCAGCGTTACCGGGACTCCGGCCTATAATTCACCCCTCCACTTT. The chain couples TRBV9 to TRBJ1-6; a weak D match, TRBD1 (5 bases). There are 17 residues in the CDR3. V gave up 2 bases and J gave up 2 bases, with 14 bases separating them. Germline-derived CDR1 and CDR2 are SGDLS and YYNGEE.

The V and J genes are TRBV28 and TRBJ1-4, with TRBD1 as a possible D gene (6 bases). V was shortened by 7 bases and J by 7 bases, with 19 bases between the two germline ends. CDR1 is MDHEN, CDR2 SYDVKM, per germline. This CDR3 has 15 amino acids. CDR3 nucleotides: TGTGCCAGCACCGACAGCAGGGGAAGTGGTGAAAAACTGTTTTTT. Translated: CASTDSRGSGEKLFF.

The genes are TRBV6-1 and TRBJ1-5, with 7 bases identical to TRBD1. Trimming took 4 bases from V and 5 from J; bases not matched to a gene: 14. Germline values: CDR1 MNHNS, CDR2 SASEGT. The CDR3 runs 17 residues. The CDR3 is CASSGRQGRASDQPQHF. CDR3 DNA sequence: TGTGCCAGCAGTGGGAGACAGGGCCGGGCGTCTGATCAGCCCCAGCATTTT.

The chain recombines TRBV7-8 with TRBJ1-2; possible D gene TRBD1, 5 bases. This CDR3 spans 13 amino acids. The V gene's germline CDR1 is SGHVS and CDR2 FQNEAQ. Trimming took off 2 bases at V and 7 bases at J, with 11 bases between the two ends. The CDR3 sequence: CASSLQGAGGYTF. The CDR3 nucleotides are TGTGCCAGCAGCTTACAAGGGGCGGGTGGCTACACCTTC.

This chain uses TRBV9 with TRBJ1-4, with D uncertain. With 1 base removed from V and 7 bases from J, the gap between germline ends came to 11 bases. The CDR3 extends over 14 amino acids. CDR1 and CDR2 from the germline V gene are SGDLS and YYNGEE. In DNA form, the CDR3 reads TGTGCCAGCAGCGTACCCGGGGAGGGTGAAAAACTGTTTTTT. Amino acid sequence: CASSVPGEGEKLFF.

The chain joins TRBV7-2 to TRBJ2-5; D gene unclear. This CDR3 is built from 14 residues. Trimming took 0 bases from V and 0 from J, leaving 5 bases between them. CDR1 is SGHTA, CDR2 FQGNSA, per germline. CDR3: CASSLAANQETQYF. CDR3 sequence (DNA): TGTGCCAGCAGCTTAGCGGCAAACCAAGAGACCCAGTACTTC.

The chain employs TRBV7-3 and TRBJ1-2; unclear D gene. CDR1 is SGHTA and CDR2 is FQGTGA in the germline V gene. The CDR3 covers 13 residues. Trimming removed 3 bases at V and 1 base at J, with 6 bases between. CDR3 in amino acids: CASSFGDNYGYTF. CDR3 nucleotides: TGTGCCAGCAGCTTTGGGGATAACTATGGCTACACCTTC.

The chain uses TRBV28 and TRBJ1-6; no clear D gene. The CDR3 totals 12 residues. V was shortened by 7 bases and J by 7 bases, with 8 bases between the two germline ends. The germline CDR1 and CDR2 sequences are MDHEN and SYDVKM. In DNA form, the CDR3 reads TGTGCCAGCACCCGGCTAAATTCACCCCTCCACTTT. It codes for CASTRLNSPLHF.